One and the same sample provided the 4 T cell receptor beta chains below, sequenced in a study of T cell repertoires in cytomegalovirus infection. Via MiXCR, TCRdb re-called the reads, giving one row per CDR3 protein. This table holds a few hundred thousand distinct CDR3 sequences, around 8.7% found once. The sample was PBMCs. The receptors shown here come from a human donor in good health (CMV status not recorded). Some clones in this sample may be carry-over from other donors' samples.

There are a few counts of this clonotype. The rearrangement links TRBV6-2 or TRBV6-3 to TRBJ2-7; D is unclear. The CDR3 spans 15 residues. Germline loops: CDR1 MNHEY, CDR2 SVGEGT. Trimming shortened V by 5 bases and J by 0 bases, and 14 bases separated the two germline ends. The CDR3 loop reads CASSTKENLSYEQYF. The DNA of the CDR3 is TGTGCCAGCAGTACGAAAGAGAACCTCTCCTACGAGCAGTACTTC.

This clonotype was counted many times. V usage is TRBV7-2 and J usage is TRBJ2-2, with 15 bases lining up with TRBD2. There are 20 residues in the CDR3. Germline CDR1 SGHTA, CDR2 FQGNSA. The V segment lost 5 bases and the J segment 7 bases; nucleotides outside the gene matches: 17. The DNA for the CDR3 is TGTGCCAGCAGCCCCCCGACAGGGCGGACTAGCGGGAGGGCCGTCGGGGAGCTGTTTTTT. Its translation is CASSPPTGRTSGRAVGELFF.

This clonotype was seen repeatedly, ten times or more. This chain connects TRBV20-1 to TRBJ2-2, with TRBD2 matching over 8 bases. CDR3 length equals 14 residues. With V trimmed by 3 bases and J by 6 bases, 6 bases remained unmatched. Germline V gene lookup returns CDR1 DFQATT and CDR2 SNEGSKA (reference sequence). This CDR3 reads CSARHGGAPGELFF. The CDR3 DNA sequence: TGCAGTGCTAGGCACGGGGGGGCCCCCGGGGAGCTGTTTTTT.

Many counts were recorded for this clonotype. This sequence joins TRBV7-2 and TRBJ1-1; TRBD1 matches at 9 bases. This CDR3 is 17 amino acids long. The V and J ends lost 5 bases and 4 bases, in that order; junction bases with no gene match: 14. Germline V gene data show CDR1 as SGHTA and CDR2 as FQGNSA. CDR3 nucleotide sequence: TGTGCCAGCAGCCATCATCAAACCGACAGGGGGAGCACTGAAGCTTTCTTT. Residues: CASSHHQTDRGSTEAFF.